The rows below give T cell receptor beta chains drawn from one sample of a study of radiotherapy plus CTLA-4 blockade in lung cancer. Sequencing used immunoSEQ multiplex PCR; TCRdb keeps in-frame clones, though not all of them. The sample has tens of thousands of clones, over 75% seen once; the top ten hold 6% to 8%. The sequenced sample was peripheral blood, obtained from a patient treated with radiotherapy plus ipilimumab. These receptors came from a human donor with non-small cell lung cancer whose response to radiotherapy plus ipilimumab could not be evaluated. CDR3s include the opening cysteine and the closing phenylalanine or tryptophan. The D gene is left open where the match is weak. Size is stated for part of the rows, as once, few or many counts, or as a class when the clone is expanded.

size | J | length | V | D | CDR3 | DNA
- | TRBJ2-7 | 13 | TRBV6-5 | - | CASSAAVRHEQYF | TGTGCCAGCAGTGCGGCCGTTCGACACGAGCAGTACTTC
- | TRBJ2-5 | 14 | TRBV21-1 | - | CASSKGTGKETQYF | TGTGCCAGCAGCAAGGGGACAGGGAAAGAGACCCAGTACTTC
- | TRBJ2-5 | 12 | TRBV19 | - | CASSTAPGTQYF | TGTGCCAGTAGTACAGCCCCGGGGACCCAGTACTTC
- | TRBJ2-5 | 15 | TRBV5-4 | TRBD2 | CASSWGLARGGTQYF | TGTGCCAGCAGCTGGGGACTAGCGAGGGGAGGGACCCAGTACTTC
- | TRBJ1-5 | 14 | TRBV19 | - | CATAGRVIRQPQHF | TGTGCCACCGCGGGACGGGTTATCAGGCAGCCCCAGCATTTT
- | TRBJ2-1 | 15 | TRBV4-3 | - | CASSQDSNSYNEQFF | TGCGCCAGCAGCCAGGACTCTAACTCCTACAATGAGCAGTTCTTC
- | TRBJ2-5 | 16 | TRBV9 | TRBD1 | CASSPRQGALQETQYF | TGTGCCAGCAGCCCCCGACAGGGGGCTCTTCAAGAGACCCAGTACTTC
few | TRBJ1-6 | 15 | TRBV5-6 | TRBD1 | CASSLPGQSNSPLHF | TGTGCCAGCAGCTTACCGGGACAGTCTAATTCACCCCTCCACTTT
- | TRBJ1-4 | 15 | TRBV19 | - | CASSEIAQEDEKLFF | TGTGCCAGTAGCGAAATCGCCCAGGAAGATGAAAAACTGTTTTTT
- | TRBJ2-3 | 14 | TRBV29-1 | TRBD2 | CSGALAGATDTQYF | TGCAGCGGTGCGCTAGCGGGGGCCACAGATACGCAGTATTTT
- | TRBJ2-1 | 12 | TRBV19 | - | CASSDRWNEQFF | TGTGCCAGTAGTGACAGGTGGAATGAGCAGTTCTTC
- | TRBJ1-3 | 14 | TRBV7-2 | - | CASSLGRTGNTIYF | TGTGCCAGCAGCTTAGGCAGAACTGGAAACACCATATATTTT
- | TRBJ2-1 | 14 | TRBV7-2 | - | CASRLEAGYNEQFF | TGTGCCAGCAGACTAGAGGCCGGGTACAATGAGCAGTTCTTC
- | TRBJ2-2 | 15 | TRBV28 | - | CASTPLAANTGELFF | TGTGCCAGCACCCCCCTGGCAGCGAACACCGGGGAGCTGTTTTTT
few | TRBJ1-5 | 13 | TRBV5-6 | TRBD1 | CASSPGQTQPQHF | TGTGCCAGCAGCCCGGGACAGACACAGCCCCAGCATTTT
few | TRBJ2-2 | 17 | TRBV5-1 | TRBD2 | CASSTLAGAANTGELFF | TGCGCCAGCAGCACTCTAGCGGGGGCCGCGAACACCGGGGAGCTGTTTTTT
medium-sized | TRBJ2-1 | 13 | TRBV30 | TRBD2 | CAWSVLREGPKFF | TGTGCCTGGAGTGTCTTGCGGGAGGGCCCCAAGTTCTTC
- | TRBJ2-1 | 11 | TRBV7-9 | TRBD2 | CASRRGIEQFF | TGTGCCAGCAGGCGGGGGATTGAGCAGTTCTTC
- | TRBJ2-1 | 15 | TRBV11-2 | TRBD2 | CASIEGAGGPYEQFF | TGTGCCAGCATCGAGGGGGCGGGGGGGCCCTATGAGCAGTTCTTC
- | TRBJ2-1 | 15 | TRBV11-2 | - | CASSPGAFSSGEQFF | TGTGCCAGCAGCCCTGGCGCCTTCTCCTCGGGGGAGCAGTTCTTC
few | TRBJ2-7 | 15 | TRBV5-1 | TRBD2 | CASSLEASGGYEQYF | TGCGCCAGCAGCTTGGAAGCTAGCGGAGGATACGAGCAGTACTTC
once | TRBJ2-7 | 14 | TRBV5-4 | TRBD1 | CASRTGTDSYEQYF | TGTGCCAGCAGAACCGGGACAGACTCCTACGAGCAGTACTTC
- | TRBJ2-7 | 14 | TRBV6-4 | TRBD1 | CASTDRARSYEQYF | TGTGCCAGCACCGACAGGGCCCGCTCCTACGAGCAGTACTTC
once | TRBJ1-2 | 14 | TRBV5-1 | - | CASSLDSLNYGYTF | TGCGCCAGCAGCTTGGACAGTTTGAACTATGGCTACACCTTC
- | TRBJ2-7 | 11 | TRBV5-6 | - | CASSLREATYF | TGTGCCAGCAGCTTGAGGGAGGCGACGTACTTC
- | TRBJ1-1 | 16 | TRBV7-2 | - | CASSPRGSWYHTEAFF | TGTGCCAGCAGCCCTAGGGGGAGTTGGTATCACACTGAAGCTTTCTTT
- | TRBJ2-3 | 14 | TRBV6-4 | TRBD1 | CASSLTGGRDTQYF | TGTGCCAGCAGTTTGACAGGGGGCCGGGATACGCAGTATTTT
- | TRBJ2-7 | 14 | TRBV5-6 | - | CASSLSGASYEQYF | TGTGCCAGCAGCTTGTCTGGGGCCTCCTACGAGCAGTACTTC
- | TRBJ1-2 | 13 | TRBV2 | - | CASSEEGEGGYTF | TGTGCCAGCAGTGAAGAAGGGGAAGGTGGCTACACCTTC
few | TRBJ2-7 | 15 | TRBV7-9 | TRBD2 | CASSPGLAGGYEQYF | TGTGCCAGCAGCCCCGGACTAGCGGGAGGCTACGAGCAGTACTTC
- | TRBJ2-1 | 15 | TRBV19 | - | CASSIGRSDLNEQFF | TGTGCCAGTAGTATAGGGCGTAGCGACCTTAATGAGCAGTTCTTC
- | TRBJ2-2 | 15 | TRBV2 | TRBD2 | CASSETSGSLGELFF | TGTGCCAGCAGTGAGACTAGCGGGAGTCTCGGGGAGCTGTTTTTT
- | TRBJ2-1 | 15 | TRBV7-2 | - | CASSLNTGAYNEQFF | TGTGCCAGCAGCTTAAACACGGGAGCGTACAATGAGCAGTTCTTC
once | TRBJ1-5 | 14 | TRBV7-2 | - | CASSPDRWNQPQHF | TGTGCCAGCAGCCCCGACAGATGGAATCAGCCCCAGCATTTT
- | TRBJ2-3 | 14 | TRBV7-9 | - | CASSLAYSTDTQYF | TGTGCCAGCAGCTTAGCCTATAGCACAGATACGCAGTATTTT
- | TRBJ2-3 | 15 | TRBV4-3 | - | CASSQSPGVPDTQYF | TGCGCCAGCAGCCAGTCTCCGGGAGTCCCCGATACGCAGTATTTT
few | TRBJ2-3 | 13 | TRBV29-1 | - | CSVERSGSDTQYF | TGCAGCGTTGAAAGGTCAGGGTCAGATACGCAGTATTTT
few | TRBJ2-2 | 15 | TRBV5-6 | TRBD1 | CASSPQGFGTRELFF | TGTGCCAGCAGCCCACAGGGGTTCGGTACCCGGGAGCTGTTTTTT
- | TRBJ2-3 | 13 | TRBV19 | - | CASRPSGTDTQYF | TGTGCCAGTAGACCCTCGGGAACAGATACGCAGTATTTT
few | TRBJ2-1 | 14 | TRBV9 | TRBD1 | CASSPWTGYNEQFF | TGTGCCAGCAGCCCCTGGACAGGCTACAATGAGCAGTTCTTC
- | TRBJ2-6 | 13 | TRBV29-1 | - | CSVAESGANVLTF | TGCAGCGTTGCGGAGTCTGGGGCCAACGTCCTGACTTTC
- | TRBJ2-7 | 13 | TRBV10-3 | - | CAIREQASDEQYF | TGTGCCATCAGGGAACAAGCGAGCGACGAGCAGTACTTC
- | TRBJ1-5 | 16 | TRBV7-8 | - | CASSSGRMGADQPQHF | TGTGCCAGCAGCTCCGGTAGGATGGGGGCGGATCAGCCCCAGCATTTT
- | TRBJ2-5 | 15 | TRBV9 | TRBD2 | CASSVDSGGRETQYF | TGTGCCAGCAGCGTAGATTCGGGGGGTAGGGAGACCCAGTACTTC
- | TRBJ2-1 | 13 | TRBV28 | - | CASRQGTYNEQFF | TGTGCCAGCAGGCAGGGCACCTACAATGAGCAGTTCTTC
- | TRBJ1-4 | 13 | TRBV27 | - | CASSYRFNEKLFF | TGTGCCAGCAGTTACCGGTTTAATGAAAAACTGTTTTTT
- | TRBJ1-5 | 16 | TRBV28 | TRBD1 | CASSRTGVAGNQPQHF | TGTGCCAGCAGTCGAACAGGGGTGGCGGGCAATCAGCCCCAGCATTTT
- | TRBJ1-2 | 11 | TRBV2 | - | CASGTGDGYTF | TGTGCCAGCGGGACTGGTGATGGCTACACCTTC
- | TRBJ2-3 | 14 | TRBV19 | TRBD2 | CATRTSGGTDTQYF | TGTGCCACCCGGACTAGCGGGGGCACAGATACGCAGTATTTT
- | TRBJ2-7 | 15 | TRBV25-1 | - | CASSESGLRSYEQYF | TGTGCCAGCAGTGAATCGGGACTCCGCTCCTACGAGCAGTACTTC
- | TRBJ2-5 | 15 | TRBV4-3 | - | CASSQDTGIQETQYF | TGCGCCAGCAGCCAAGATACAGGAATACAAGAGACCCAGTACTTC
- | TRBJ1-1 | 16 | TRBV7-2 | TRBD1 | CASRGRTGGWNTEAFF | TGTGCCAGCAGGGGCAGGACAGGGGGTTGGAACACTGAAGCTTTCTTT
- | TRBJ1-1 | 13 | TRBV7-8 | - | CASIPQFGTEAFF | TGTGCCAGCATCCCGCAGTTCGGGACTGAAGCTTTCTTT
- | TRBJ1-3 | 15 | TRBV7-2 | - | CASSAASVSGNTIYF | TGTGCCAGCAGCGCGGCCTCCGTCTCTGGAAACACCATATATTTT
- | TRBJ2-1 | 16 | TRBV4-1 | TRBD2 | CASSQWGTSGDNEQFF | TGCGCCAGCAGCCAATGGGGGACTAGCGGGGACAATGAGCAGTTCTTC
- | TRBJ2-7 | 14 | TRBV19 | TRBD1 | CASSMGDRDYEQYF | TGTGCCAGTAGTATGGGGGACAGGGACTACGAGCAGTACTTC
- | TRBJ2-2 | 16 | TRBV5-6 | TRBD1 | CASSLQGAANTGELFF | TGTGCCAGCAGCTTACAGGGGGCCGCGAACACCGGGGAGCTGTTTTTT